This T cell receptor (beta chain) was obtained from a study of blood T cell repertoires in COVID-19. Background on the study: Acute and convalescent COVID-19 samples came from the United States, Italy and Spain. Nucleic acid was either cDNA or gDNA, and it came from T cells, B-cell-depleted T cells, or PBMCs.

As processed by the authors: Cell counts per sample came from amplifying reference gene primers. Clones were read by immunoSEQ multiplex PCR, and TCRdb kept only the in-frame ones, dropping some. The V and J calls and clone size were taken over from that table, and D and trimming were inferred from the DNA. The sample gives about 120,000 clones, about four fifths of which show up once; about 5% is in the top ten. There are 12 residues in the CDR3. CDR1 and CDR2 (germline): LNHDA, SQIVND (reference sequence). V lost 9 bases to trimming and J lost 7 bases, with 15 bases between them. The gene calls are TRBV19 and TRBJ1-2; D is undetermined. Sequencing input: peripheral blood. The TCR originated in a woman in her 70s with acute or convalescent COVID-19. The CDR3 region has the DNA TGTGCCAGCGGGATTAACAAGGGTGGCTACACCTTC. Protein: CASGINKGGYTF.